The clone carrying this T cell receptor (beta chain) was seen a single time. These data belong to a study of blood T cell repertoires in COVID-19. The wider study: Researchers got acute and convalescent COVID-19 samples from the United States, Italy and Spain.

The CDR3 loop spans 15 amino acids. Looked up from germline, CDR1 is SGDLS and CDR2 is YYNGEE. V was pared by 0 bases and J by 1 base, with 9 bases between. Measured with immunoSEQ multiplex PCR; TCRdb has only the in-frame clones, and not every one. The sample yields roughly 280,000 clones, 86% seen once. Sequenced: peripheral blood. The receptor comes from a man aged 30 to 45 with active or convalescent COVID-19. V and J are TRBV9 and TRBJ2-3; D uncertain. CDR3 sequence (DNA): TGTGCCAGCAGCGTAGTAGCTGAGGGCACAGATACGCAGTATTTT. Its protein is CASSVVAEGTDTQYF.